The 20 T cell receptor beta chains reported below all come from one sample, sequenced in a study of response to subunit inactivated influenza vaccine. TCRdb reprocessed the RT-PCR reads with MiXCR, giving one entry per CDR3 protein. Of 500,000 or so distinct CDR3 sequences in the sample, approximately 16% are singletons; the top ten hold around 3%. The starting material was CD4+ T cells sorted from PBMCs, obtained about 24 months after vaccination. The receptors were sampled from a man between 50 and 75 years old who received an inactivated influenza vaccine.

This clonotype was observed a handful of times. CDR3 nucleotide sequence: TGCAGCGTTGAAGATCTTACAGGGGGTCTCGGAGAGACCCAGTACTTC. Its protein is CSVEDLTGGLGETQYF. The chain couples TRBV29-1 to TRBJ2-5; 8 bases are shared with TRBD1. Trimming at V came to 0 bases and at J to 4 bases, leaving 10 bases not matched to a gene. The germline gives CDR1 SQVTM, CDR2 ANQGSEA. The CDR3 runs 16 residues.

This clonotype was seen a few times. This chain uses TRBV7-7 with TRBJ2-1; D gene ambiguous. The germline V gene encodes CDR1 SSHAT and CDR2 FNYEAQ (reference sequence). CDR3 length: 16 residues. Trimming removed 0 bases at V and 0 bases at J, with 9 bases between. CDR3 DNA: TGTGCCAGCAGCTTAGCGCTGGGCAGCTCCTACAATGAGCAGTTCTTC. Its protein is CASSLALGSSYNEQFF.

This chain uses TRBV29-1 with TRBJ2-4; 10 nucleotides line up with TRBD2. The CDR3 totals 14 residues. Germline V gene sequence: CDR1 SQVTM, CDR2 ANQGSEA. V shed 4 bases, J shed 4 bases, and the junction held 4 bases outside the gene matches. The CDR3: CSVAVLAGKNIQYF. CDR3 nucleotide sequence: TGCAGCGTTGCCGTACTAGCGGGGAAAAACATTCAGTACTTC.

This clonotype showed up many times. The rearrangement joins TRBV7-9 to TRBJ2-3; 9 bases fit TRBD2. Germline loops: CDR1 SEHNR, CDR2 FQNEAQ (reference sequence). CDR3 length: 16 amino acids. V lost 2 bases and J lost 2; bases outside the gene matches: 5. The chain's CDR3 is CASSLRLAGNTDTQYF. In DNA form, the CDR3 reads TGTGCCAGCAGCTTACGGCTAGCGGGGAACACAGATACGCAGTATTTT.

This clonotype has only a few counts. The rearrangement links TRBV27 to TRBJ1-1; TRBD1 might be the D (6 bases). V lost 7 bases and J 5 bases, leaving 17 bases between the germline ends. The CDR3 length is 14 residues. In germline, CDR1 is MNHEY, CDR2 SMNVEV (reference sequence). The CDR3 sequence is CASKRQRQATEAFF. In DNA, the CDR3 is TGTGCCAGCAAACGACAACGACAGGCGACTGAAGCTTTCTTT.

The chain recombines TRBV10-3 with TRBJ2-3; 9 nucleotides match TRBD2. Germline CDR1 and CDR2: ENHRY and SYGVKD. With V trimmed by 6 bases and J by 2 bases, 12 bases remained unmatched. The CDR3 consists of 17 residues. The CDR3 sequence: CAIRYLPSGKPTDTQYF. CDR3 bases: TGTGCCATCAGATACTTGCCTAGCGGGAAACCCACAGATACGCAGTATTTT.

This clonotype was recorded a few times. This CDR3 is CSVARTDSTDTQYF. Here the CDR3 DNA reads TGCAGCGTCGCCAGGACAGATAGCACAGATACGCAGTATTTT. The rearrangement links TRBV29-1 to TRBJ2-3; D is possibly TRBD1 (6 bases). CDR1 and CDR2 (germline): SQVTM, ANQGSEA. This CDR3 has 14 residues. Trimming took 6 bases from V and 0 from J, leaving 13 bases between them.

This clonotype was counted between two and nine times. The chain is built from TRBV3-1 and TRBJ2-5; no clear D. Looked up from germline, CDR1 is LGHDT and CDR2 is YNNKEL (reference sequence). Trimming left V 3 bases short and J 3 bases short, with 5 bases between. This CDR3 has 12 amino acids. The CDR3 sequence: CASSHTEETQYF. In DNA, the CDR3 is TGTGCCAGCAGCCATACTGAAGAGACCCAGTACTTC.

This clonotype was counted only a few times. The rearrangement uses TRBV6-5 and TRBJ2-1, with 13 bases aligning to TRBD2. V dropped 4 bases and J dropped 8; count of bases not matched to a gene: 5. The CDR3 consists of 15 residues. Germline CDR1 is MNHEY and CDR2 is SVGAGI. CDR3 DNA: TGTGCCAGCAGTTTCGGGACTAGCGGGATCTATGAGCAGTTCTTC. Protein sequence: CASSFGTSGIYEQFF.

This clonotype was seen many times. The chain uses TRBV6-2 or TRBV6-3 and TRBJ2-1; D is possibly TRBD1 (10 bases). The V end was cut by 0 bases, the J end by 2 bases, with 29 bases between. Per germline, CDR1 MNHEY and CDR2 SVGEGT. This CDR3 has 22 amino acids. CDR3: CASSYSPGQGIVSGGAYNEQFF. Written as DNA, the CDR3 is TGTGCCAGCAGTTACTCCCCGGGACAGGGGATCGTTAGCGGGGGAGCCTACAATGAGCAGTTCTTC.

As to this clonotype: Mismatch with germline at one junction end may stem from a read error. The rearrangement links TRBV9 to TRBJ2-7; 8 nucleotides line up with TRBD1. Germline-derived CDR1 and CDR2 are SGDLS and YYNGEE. The CDR3 has 14 amino acids. CDR3 in DNA: TGTGCCTGCAGCGTCGGACAGGGAGAGAACGAGCAGTACTTC. Translated, it gives CACSVGQGENEQYF.

In its sample, this clonotype was seen a few times. The chain has TRBV27 and TRBJ1-2; TRBD1 matches at 8 bases. The germline V gene encodes CDR1 MNHEY and CDR2 SMNVEV (reference sequence). CDR3 length: 17 amino acids. V shed 6 bases and J 1 base; nucleotides not matched to a gene: 13. CDR3 sequence reads: CASSQSSFDRGNYGYTF. For the CDR3, the DNA is TGTGCCAGCAGCCAGAGTTCCTTCGACAGGGGTAACTATGGCTACACCTTC.

This chain joins TRBV12-3 or TRBV12-4 and TRBJ1-6, with TRBD1 matching 9 bases. The CDR3 loop spans 17 amino acids. J lost 13 bases, V lost 5 bases, and 18 bases had no gene match. The CDR3 coding sequence is TGTGCCAGCAGTACCCGGACAGGGGCGCGTGTTGTGTTGCCCCTCCACTTT. It codes for CASSTRTGARVVLPLHF.

This clonotype was observed a few times. The gene calls are TRBV10-3 and TRBJ2-7, with 8 bases that match TRBD1. Germline V gene lookup returns CDR1 ENHRY and CDR2 SYGVKD. V lost 6 bases to trimming and J lost 2 bases; unmatched junction nucleotides: 3. The CDR3 runs 13 residues. The CDR3 sequence: CAIRQGVTYEQYF. CDR3 nucleotides: TGTGCCATCAGACAGGGGGTAACCTACGAGCAGTACTTC.

The chain employs TRBV20-1 and TRBJ2-5; 7 bases match TRBD2. The CDR3 spans 17 residues. Germline assignment: CDR1 DFQATT and CDR2 SNEGSKA (reference sequence). V lost 0 bases, J lost 2 bases, and 12 bases stayed unmatched. The CDR3 region is CSARDPRRGSTQETQYF. The CDR3 region has the DNA TGCAGTGCTAGAGATCCGAGGCGGGGGAGTACTCAAGAGACCCAGTACTTC.

This chain links TRBV29-1 with TRBJ2-1; the D is unclear. The CDR3 is made up of 13 amino acids. From germline, CDR1 is SQVTM and CDR2 ANQGSEA. CDR3 residues: CSLGWGRLNEQFF. The CDR3 nucleotides are TGCAGTCTCGGATGGGGTCGTCTGAATGAGCAGTTCTTC.

This clonotype was observed at least ten times. J is TRBJ1-4 and V is TRBV25-1, with TRBD1 matching 9 bases. Germline V gives CDR1 MGHDK, CDR2 SYGVNS. The CDR3 has 13 amino acids. V lost 10 bases to trimming and J lost 5 bases; unmatched junction nucleotides: 5. The DNA for the CDR3 is TGTGCCACCACCGGGACAGGGAATGAAAAACTGTTTTTT. Translating it yields CATTGTGNEKLFF.

This chain joins TRBV5-1 and TRBJ2-5; 9 nucleotides match TRBD1. Per the germline V gene, CDR1 is SGHRS and CDR2 is YFSETQ. J lost 2 bases, V lost 7 bases, and 3 bases had no gene match. The CDR3 has 13 residues. DNA for the CDR3: TGCGCCAGCGGGGACAGGGTACAAGAGACCCAGTACTTC. Protein: CASGDRVQETQYF.

The V and J genes are TRBV28 and TRBJ2-2, with 8 bases aligning to TRBD2. This CDR3 contains 15 residues. Trimming cost V 6 bases and J 6 bases; bases outside gene matches: 9. Germline V CDR1 and CDR2: MDHEN, SYDVKM. In DNA, the CDR3 is TGTGCCAGCAGGCTCAGCGGGAGTCGGGCCGGGGAGCTGTTTTTT. It yields the protein CASRLSGSRAGELFF.

This clonotype was seen a handful of times. The chain joins TRBV24-1 to TRBJ2-1, with 7 positions matching TRBD1. In germline, CDR1 is KGHDR, CDR2 SFDVKD. The length of the CDR3 is 16 residues. V was clipped by 4 bases and J by 2 bases; unmatched bases: 7. The DNA for the CDR3 is TGTGCCACCAGTGACTCCCGGGACAGCCCCTACAATGAGCAGTTCTTC. Translating gives CATSDSRDSPYNEQFF.